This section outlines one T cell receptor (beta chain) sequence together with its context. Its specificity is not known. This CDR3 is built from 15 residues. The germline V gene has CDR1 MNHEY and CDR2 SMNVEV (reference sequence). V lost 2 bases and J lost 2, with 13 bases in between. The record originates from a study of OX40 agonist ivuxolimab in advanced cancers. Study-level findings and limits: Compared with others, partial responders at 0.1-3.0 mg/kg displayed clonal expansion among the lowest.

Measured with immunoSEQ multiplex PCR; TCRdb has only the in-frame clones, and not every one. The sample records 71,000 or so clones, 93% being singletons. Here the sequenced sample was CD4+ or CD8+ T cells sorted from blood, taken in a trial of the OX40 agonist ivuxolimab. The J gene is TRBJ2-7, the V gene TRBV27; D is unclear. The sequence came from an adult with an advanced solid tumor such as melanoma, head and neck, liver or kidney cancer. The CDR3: CASSLIGGLAYEQYF. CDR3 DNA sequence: TGTGCCAGCAGTTTAATAGGTGGGTTGGCCTACGAGCAGTACTTC.